Given below is one T cell receptor (beta chain) in context. Clones were read by immunoSEQ multiplex PCR, and TCRdb kept only the in-frame ones, dropping some. The sample holds 400,000 to 450,000 clones, about 90% seen once. This record comes from a study of blood T cell repertoires in COVID-19. The CDR3 length is 18 residues. The sequenced material came from peripheral blood. The chain carries TRBV7-5 and TRBJ2-1; the table's D call TRBD2 went unverified against the DNA. TRBV7-5 corresponds to a pseudogene. This sequence originates from a man between 18 and 29 years old with COVID-19, enrolled during active disease. In DNA, the CDR3 is TGTGTCAGAAGCTTAGTTGCTAGCGGGAGGGGGGGTTACAATGAGCAGTTCTTC. Its translation is CVRSLVASGRGGYNEQFF.